This TCR beta chain appears in the sequencing data of a study of CD8+CD57+ T cells in acquired aplastic anemia. Study-wide background: Each DNA sample taken from sorted CD4+ and CD8+ cells came to 3 to 3.5 ug on average. As sequenced from healthy donors, CD4+ cells averaged approximately 11 million reads.

Study-wide results and limits: Patients and controls had in common approximately 29 CD8+ CDR3 sequences. For CD8+ Simpson's diversity, patients and controls showed no significant difference.

This clonotype was recorded many times. Its antigen is not known. The CDR3 is 15 residues long. V lost 6 bases and J lost 3, with 14 bases in between. Profiling of TCR beta VDJ combinations and CDR3 sequences used genomic DNA as template. Each CDR3 protein is one row after TCRdb ran MiXCR on the reads. The repertoire holds about 180,000 distinct CDR3 sequences, with approximately 45% as singletons. The source material was sorted CD4+, CD8+, or CD8+CD57+ T cells (not recorded which) from PBMCs. This chain uses TRBV12-3 or TRBV12-4 with TRBJ2-2; the D gene could be TRBD1 or TRBD2 (6 bases each). The clonotype originates from a human donor in good health. CDR3 residues: CASSHRGEDTGELFF. As DNA, the CDR3 is TGTGCCAGCAGCCATAGGGGGGAAGACACCGGGGAGCTGTTTTTT.